These T cell receptor beta chains were read from a single sample in a study of identical twins. TCRdb ran MiXCR on the 5' RACE reads and lists one entry per CDR3 protein. The table records about 900,000 distinct CDR3 sequences, about 12% of them present only once. The same data also contributed to another study, on yellow fever vaccine responses in identical twins.

The specimen was PBMCs. These receptors were obtained from a woman aged 18-35 years in good health. CDR3s leave out the opening cysteine and the closing phenylalanine or tryptophan. A D gene is named only where the DNA matches it firmly.

TRBV5-1	TRBD2	TRBJ2-1	ASSWRGPTSGIREQF
TRBV12-3/TRBV12-4	-	TRBJ2-1	ASSIRKSSYNEQF
TRBV15	TRBD2	TRBJ2-1	ATSRDRTSGRYNEQF
TRBV27	TRBD1	TRBJ1-1	ASSSDRGKGTEAF
TRBV10-3	TRBD2	TRBJ2-1	AISELSSGNEQF
TRBV18	TRBD2	TRBJ2-1	ASSPWDYSYNEQF
TRBV3-1	-	TRBJ2-2	ASRPTSPGELF
TRBV19	TRBD2	TRBJ2-3	ASSILWLAGDADTQY
TRBV29-1	-	TRBJ2-7	SAGAGRSEQY
TRBV20-1	-	TRBJ2-5	SAAGRIGETQY
TRBV10-3	-	TRBJ1-1	AIKVRGQPNTEAF
TRBV2	-	TRBJ1-1	ASSEANEAF
TRBV18	-	TRBJ1-2	ASSPGAENYGYT
TRBV25-1	-	TRBJ2-2	ASVTGTGELF
TRBV11-2	-	TRBJ2-3	ASSWAGADTDTQY
TRBV3-1	-	TRBJ2-7	ASSQDPRGDEQY
TRBV28	-	TRBJ2-1	ASSFSLGSYNEQF
TRBV3-1	TRBD2	TRBJ2-1	ASSLSLAGVIEQF
TRBV7-8	TRBD2	TRBJ2-1	ASSSTTSGNHPNNEQF
TRBV12-3/TRBV12-4	-	TRBJ1-3	ASGTLGGGNTIY
TRBV10-3	-	TRBJ1-2	AIAPDMRRGYT
TRBV18	TRBD2	TRBJ2-5	ASQRSGVETQY
TRBV2	-	TRBJ1-2	ASSESLRGYT
TRBV20-1	TRBD2	TRBJ2-3	SARPLAGLRGDTQY
TRBV7-8	-	TRBJ1-5	ASSFRGNTRAQPQH
TRBV12-3/TRBV12-4	-	TRBJ1-2	ASSFARVLQGYT
TRBV5-1	TRBD2	TRBJ2-3	ASSWDEGLAGVTDTQY
TRBV12-5	TRBD1	TRBJ1-5	ASGVGTAVQPQH
TRBV20-1	TRBD1	TRBJ1-1	SARGITGGLNTEAF
TRBV5-1	-	TRBJ2-2	ASSLGRLNTGELF
TRBV7-9	-	TRBJ2-6	ASSLLVTGANVLT
TRBV29-1	-	TRBJ2-1	SVGLRGDEQF
TRBV12-3/TRBV12-4	TRBD1	TRBJ1-2	ASSLGRARGYGYT
TRBV28	-	TRBJ2-7	ASSRKGLRNEQY
TRBV28	TRBD1	TRBJ2-1	ATNRGPYNEQF
TRBV20-1	-	TRBJ2-1	SAWTSSSYNEQF
TRBV12-3/TRBV12-4	-	TRBJ1-1	ASSTTSYRGTEAF
TRBV6-5	TRBD1	TRBJ1-3	ASSSLGQGGSGNTIY
TRBV20-1	-	TRBJ2-5	SARVSAGTETQY
TRBV12-3/TRBV12-4	TRBD1	TRBJ2-5	ASSRDRGQETQY